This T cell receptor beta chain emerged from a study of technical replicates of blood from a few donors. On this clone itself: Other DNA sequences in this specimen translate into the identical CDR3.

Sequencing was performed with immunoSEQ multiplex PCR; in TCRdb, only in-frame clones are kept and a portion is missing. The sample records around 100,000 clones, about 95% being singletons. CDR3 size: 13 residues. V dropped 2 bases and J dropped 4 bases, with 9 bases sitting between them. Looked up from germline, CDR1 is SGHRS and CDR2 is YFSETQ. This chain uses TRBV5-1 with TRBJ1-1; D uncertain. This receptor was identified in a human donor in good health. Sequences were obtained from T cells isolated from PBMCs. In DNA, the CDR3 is TGCGCCAGCAGCTTACGGGAGGGCACTGAAGCTTTCTTT. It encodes CASSLREGTEAFF.